Described below is a single T cell receptor beta chain sequence and its context. This same CDR3 is encoded by further DNA sequences in the sample. The data stem from a study of blood T cell repertoires in COVID-19. At the level of the study: Samples of COVID-19 (acute and convalescent) were obtained from the United States, Italy and Spain. Nucleic acid was either cDNA or gDNA, and it came from T cells, B-cell-depleted T cells, or PBMCs.

The CDR3 covers 15 residues. Germline CDR1 reads MNHEY; CDR2 reads SVGAGI. V was pared by 5 bases and J by 2 bases, with 2 bases of the junction left unmatched. Per the authors' pipeline: Reference gene primers were amplified, and this amplification served to estimate nucleated cell counts. Only in-frame clones appear in the TCRdb table, and some are missing; sequencing was by immunoSEQ multiplex PCR. For V, J and clone size, that table is used; D and trimming come from the DNA. The sample holds 150,000 to 200,000 clones; 86% are singletons and the top ten take roughly 0.99%. The TCR originated in a man younger than 30 with acute or convalescent COVID-19. V gene TRBV6-5 combines with J gene TRBJ2-5; 13 bases match TRBD2. Source material: peripheral blood. The CDR3 loop is CASSPLAGGQETQYF. The DNA for the CDR3 is TGTGCCAGCAGTCCACTAGCGGGGGGGCAAGAGACCCAGTACTTC.